Given below is one TCR beta chain in context. This record belongs to a study of shared clonotypes between healthy human individuals. The study used approximately 90 million PBMCs per unsorted sample for genomic DNA. Germline-derived CDR1 and CDR2 are SNHLY and FYNNEI. The V end was cut by 7 bases, the J end by 6 bases, with 16 bases between. The CDR3 totals 14 residues. Clones were sequenced by immunoSEQ multiplex PCR, and TCRdb holds only the in-frame ones, with some missing. The sample includes about 510,000 clones, less than 85% of them seen just once. Sequencing was carried out using PBMCs. The chain is built from TRBV2 and TRBJ2-1; perhaps TRBD2 as D (5 bases). The sequence was obtained from a woman between 35 and 50 years old in good health. Some clones in this sample may be carry-over from other donors' samples. The CDR3 bases are TGTGCCAGCATGAGGGAATCGGGCCCCAATGAGCAGTTCTTC. Its translation is CASMRESGPNEQFF. The full variable domain, its missing parts supplied by reference TRBV2 and TRBJ2-1, is EPEVTQTPSHQVTQMGQEVILRCVPISNHLYFYWYRQILGQKVEFLVSFYNNEISEKSEIFDDQFSVERPDGSNFTLKIRSTKLEDSAMYFCASMRESGPNEQFFGPGTRLTVL.